The sequence of this T cell receptor (beta chain) was determined in a study of human versus mouse CDR3 diversity and MHC coevolution. Looking at the study overall: Reported immunoSEQ sensitivity was one in 200,000 T cells, with reduced amplification bias. Study-wide findings and caveats: About 6 MHC II alleles selected the human T cells. Most of the three human donors had the lowest clonal inequality.

Repertoires were generated with immunoSEQ multiplex PCR, while TCRdb's copy carries only in-frame clones and drops some. The sample yields about 83,000 clones, about 90% seen once. With respect to this clone: Antigen specificity is unknown.

This CDR3 region has 14 residues. CDR1 and CDR2 (germline): GTSNPN, SVGIG (reference sequence). Losses at the gene ends were 3 bases for V and 9 bases for J; bases not matched to a gene: 5. The TCR sequence derives from a person aged 30-70 years in good health. Sample: naive CD4+ T cells from blood. Subset meaning: CD45RO-negative CD62L-positive naive CD4 T cells. The chain combines TRBV30 with TRBJ1-6; TRBD1 aligns across 10 bases. DNA of the CDR3: TGTGCCTGGAGCGGACAGGGGGAAAGTTCACCCCTCCACTTT. Amino acid sequence: CAWSGQGESSPLHF. The variable domain in full, with the rest retrieved from reference TRBV30 and TRBJ1-6, is SQTIHQWPATLVQPVGSPLSLECTVEGTSNPNLYWYRQAAGRGLQLLFYSVGIGQISSEVPQNLSASRPQDRQFILSSKKLLLSDSGFYLCAWSGQGESSPLHFGNGTRLTVT.